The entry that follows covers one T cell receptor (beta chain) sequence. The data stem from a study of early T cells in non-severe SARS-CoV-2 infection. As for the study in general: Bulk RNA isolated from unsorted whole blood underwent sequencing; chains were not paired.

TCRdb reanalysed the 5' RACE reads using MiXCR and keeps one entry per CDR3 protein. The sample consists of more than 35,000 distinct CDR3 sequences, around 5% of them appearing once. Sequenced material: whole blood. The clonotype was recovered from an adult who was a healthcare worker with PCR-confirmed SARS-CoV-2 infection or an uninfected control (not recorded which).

CDR3 DNA sequence: TGTGCCAGCAGCTCGATGACAGGGATGTTCCAAGAGACCCAGTACTTC. This translates into CASSSMTGMFQETQYF. This chain connects TRBV7-2 to TRBJ2-5, with 7 bases lining up with TRBD1. The V gene's germline CDR1 is SGHTA and CDR2 FQGNSA. Trimming took 4 bases from V and 1 from J; bases not matched to a gene: 9. CDR3 length equals 16 residues.